A selection of T cell receptor beta chains follows, all from one sample in a study of T cell responses to AZD1222 COVID-19 vaccine. TCRdb keeps only in-frame clones here, not all; method: immunoSEQ multiplex PCR. Among over 120,000 clones, around 92% were seen once, and the ten largest hold roughly 3.5%. The specimen comprised peripheral blood, sampled 28 days after the second AZD1222 dose. The receptor set was obtained from an adult who received the AZD1222 COVID-19 vaccine. Each CDR3 is given with its conserved first and last residue. D genes are given only for firm matches.

v_gene | d_gene | CDR3aa
TRBV14 | - | CASSQGFSGNTIYF
TRBV4-3 | TRBD1 | CASSPGTAVGDTEAFF
TRBV14 | - | CASSQGARSYSGNTIYF
TRBV6-5 | TRBD1 | CASRRTGGGNTEAFF
TRBV3-1/TRBV3-2 | - | CASSQDVESGELFF
TRBV9 | - | CASSSGQLEKLFF
TRBV18 | - | CASSSGVRTEAFF
TRBV6-5 | - | CASRAGVDQPQHF
TRBV28 | - | CASTAGATTNEKLFF
TRBV10-3 | - | CAISETKWGGPEAFF
TRBV6-5 | - | CASSYPPDNYGYTF
TRBV25-1 | - | CASSGQGLGIYGYTF
TRBV28 | - | CASSLFGRTGANVLTF
TRBV6-2/TRBV6-3 | TRBD1 | CASSAGQIIPEAFF